The 27 T cell receptor beta chains below were found in one sample sequenced in a study of T cells in Graves' hyperthyroidism and ophthalmopathy (dated by TCRdb to the late 2010s). Library preparation employed multiplex PCR. The sequencing machine was an Illumina HiSeq 2000. The TCR beta CDR3 regions were amplified from RNA transcripts. For the first round of RT-PCR on the TCR CDR3, the HTBI primer set was used together with the Qiagen OneStep RT-PCR kit. TCRdb reprocessing: public reads trimmed at Q25 with fastp, clones called with MiXCR, in-frame beta chains kept. Rows merge per CDR3 protein into single entries with the most common DNA and genes. The sample table holds about 560,000 distinct CDR3 sequences, of which 12% to 15% were seen once. The leading ten clones occupy approximately 15% of the sample. The sequencing sample was made of blood. These receptors were collected from a woman in her thirties or forties with Graves' hyperthyroidism.

Many counts were recorded for this clonotype. This sequence joins TRBV28 and TRBJ1-2, with D possibly matching TRBD1 (5 bases). V was trimmed by 8 bases and J by 3 bases, leaving 13 bases between them. Germline loops: CDR1 MDHEN, CDR2 SYDVKM. This CDR3 has 13 amino acids. CDR3 residues: CASGGTAYYGYTF. Here the CDR3 DNA reads TGTGCCAGCGGGGGGACGGCATACTATGGCTACACCTTC.

This clonotype was seen ten or more times. This sequence joins TRBV7-2 and TRBJ2-7; TRBD2 agrees at 7 bases. The length of the CDR3 is 15 residues. Trimming took 1 base from V and 3 from J; bases not matched to a gene: 6. Germline CDR1 SGHTA, CDR2 FQGNSA. Written as DNA, the CDR3 is TGTGCCAGCAGCTTAGGCTGGACTAGTTTCTACGAGCAGTACTTC. Translation: CASSLGWTSFYEQYF.

This clonotype turned up a few times. J is TRBJ2-1 and V is TRBV15; 12 nucleotides align to TRBD1. Germline assignment: CDR1 LNHNV and CDR2 YYDKDF (reference sequence). Trimming removed 3 bases from V and 6 bases from J; junction bases left unmatched: 3. The CDR3 is made up of 15 amino acids. The CDR3 DNA follows: TGTGCCACCAGCAGGGGACAGGGGGCTTTCAATGAGCAGTTCTTC. Translating it yields CATSRGQGAFNEQFF.

This clonotype was observed many times. This chain joins TRBV5-1 and TRBJ1-5; D unclear. The CDR3 runs 16 residues. V was clipped by 1 base and J by 0 bases, with 11 bases between them. Germline loops: CDR1 SGHRS, CDR2 YFSETQ. As DNA, the CDR3 is TGCGCCAGCAGCTTGTTGCCTACTCATAGCAATCAGCCCCAGCATTTT. Its translation: CASSLLPTHSNQPQHF.

This clonotype has ten or more counts. The chain is built from TRBV6-5 and TRBJ2-1, with D possibly TRBD1 on 6 matching bases. From germline, CDR1 is MNHEY and CDR2 SVGAGI. The CDR3 covers 18 residues. V was trimmed by 0 bases and J by 8 bases, leaving 23 bases between them. CDR3 bases: TGTGCCAGCAGTTACTCGGCCTTCGGGACAAGGGTATCCGATGAGCAGTTCTTC. Translated: CASSYSAFGTRVSDEQFF.

Only a few counts were recorded for this clonotype. This chain links TRBV6-5 with TRBJ2-3; 8 bases fit TRBD1. Germline V gene lookup returns CDR1 MNHEY and CDR2 SVGAGI. Trimming cost V 2 bases and J 5 bases; bases outside gene matches: 6. This CDR3 is 15 amino acids long. The CDR3 DNA is TGTGCCAGCAGTTACCAGATCGGACAGGGAGATACGCAGTATTTT. It is translated as CASSYQIGQGDTQYF.

The table lists this clonotype with many counts. The chain carries TRBV28 and TRBJ1-1; D not certain. The CDR3 is 12 residues long. The germline V gene encodes CDR1 MDHEN and CDR2 SYDVKM. Trimming removed 1 base at V and 8 bases at J, with 8 bases between. The CDR3 loop reads CASSLSQIEAFF. As DNA, the CDR3 is TGTGCCAGCAGTTTATCCCAGATAGAAGCTTTCTTT. The full variable domain, in which reference TRBV28 and TRBJ1-1 provide the parts outside the CDR3, is DVKVTQSSRYLVKRTGEKVFLECVQDMDHENMFWYRQDPGLGLRLIYFSYDVKMKEKGDIPEGYSVSREKKERFSLILESASTNQTSMYLCASSLSQIEAFFGQGTRLTVV.

The V call is TRBV4-2, the J call TRBJ2-2; TRBD2 agrees at 9 bases. This CDR3 has 16 residues. The J segment lost 5 bases and the V segment lost 0 bases, leaving 4 bases of the junction unmatched. CDR1 LGHNA and CDR2 YNFKEQ come from the germline V gene. Here the CDR3 reads CASSQDALAGTGELFF. In DNA form, the CDR3 reads TGTGCCAGCAGCCAAGACGCCCTAGCGGGGACCGGGGAGCTGTTTTTT.

The table lists this clonotype with many counts. The genes are TRBV20-1 and TRBJ2-1, with 11 positions matching TRBD2. The trim removed 2 bases at V and 3 bases at J, leaving 3 bases unmatched. Germline V gene data show CDR1 as DFQATT and CDR2 as SNEGSKA (reference sequence). The length of the CDR3 is 15 residues. CDR3 loop: CSARPLAGGYNEQFF. The CDR3 region has the DNA TGCAGTGCTAGACCTCTAGCGGGAGGCTACAATGAGCAGTTCTTC.

There are a few counts of this clonotype. This chain uses TRBV2 with TRBJ2-1; a weak D match, TRBD2 (5 bases). This CDR3 has 15 residues. The germline gives CDR1 SNHLY, CDR2 FYNNEI. V lost 3 bases and J 2 bases, leaving 11 bases between the germline ends. Written as DNA, the CDR3 is TGTGCCAGCAGTGATCGGGGTGATACCTACAATGAGCAGTTCTTC. Amino acids: CASSDRGDTYNEQFF.

This chain joins TRBV27 and TRBJ2-2, with 8 bases aligning to TRBD2. CDR3 size: 14 residues. V gave up 7 bases and J gave up 5 bases; unmatched junction bases: 6. Germline CDR1 and CDR2: MNHEY and SMNVEV (reference sequence). The CDR3 DNA is TGTGCCAGCAAAAGCGGGAGTGGGACCGGGGAGCTGTTTTTT. Translating it yields CASKSGSGTGELFF.

The table lists this clonotype with many counts. V gene TRBV7-9 combines with J gene TRBJ2-7; 9 positions match TRBD1. The CDR3 sequence is 14 residues long. V trimming: 1 base; J trimming: 5 bases; junction bases outside the gene matches: 3. Germline V CDR1 and CDR2: SEHNR, FQNEAQ (reference sequence). In DNA, the CDR3 is TGTGCCAGCAGCTTAGGGACAGGGGTCGACGAGCAGTACTTC. It is translated as CASSLGTGVDEQYF. The full variable domain, with the rest looked up from reference TRBV7-9 and TRBJ2-7, is DTGVSQNPRHKITKRGQNVTFRCDPISEHNRLYWYRQTLGQGPEFLTYFQNEAQLEKSRLLSDRFSAERPKGSFSTLEIQRTEQGDSAMYLCASSLGTGVDEQYFGPGTRLTVT.

The table lists this clonotype with many counts. CDR3 residues: CSARDSASGRGYEQYF. The CDR3 bases are TGCAGTGCTAGAGATAGTGCTAGCGGGAGGGGCTACGAGCAGTACTTC. The chain links TRBV20-1 to TRBJ2-7; 12 bases align to TRBD2. The germline V gene has CDR1 DFQATT and CDR2 SNEGSKA (reference sequence). The V gene end was trimmed by 0 bases and the J gene end by 3 bases; junction bases not matched to a gene: 6. The CDR3 length is 16 residues.

This clonotype occurred many times. The chain couples TRBV11-2 to TRBJ2-2; no definite D call. The germline V and J ends were trimmed by 5 bases and 3 bases, with 7 bases remaining between them. CDR3 length: 13 amino acids. Germline V gives CDR1 SGHAT, CDR2 FQNNGV. Here the CDR3 reads CASSPTYTGELFF. CDR3 nucleotide sequence: TGTGCCAGCAGCCCTACATACACCGGGGAGCTGTTTTTT.

This clonotype was detected ten times or more. CDR3 bases: TGTGCCAGCAGGCCGGACAGCTTGGGGGGGTCTGAAGCTTTCTTT. This gives the protein CASRPDSLGGSEAFF. The chain uses TRBV2 and TRBJ1-1; perhaps TRBD1 as D (6 bases). The V gene lost 6 bases and the J gene lost 6 bases, with 20 bases spanning the gap. The CDR3 loop spans 15 amino acids. Germline V lookup: CDR1 SNHLY, CDR2 FYNNEI.

The chain carries TRBV10-1 and TRBJ1-1; the D is unclear. CDR3 length equals 17 residues. Germline V CDR1 and CDR2: WNHNN, SYGVQD (reference sequence). Trimming removed 3 bases at V and 1 base at J, with 18 bases between. The CDR3 spells CASSDSGIIPPNTEAFF. As DNA, the CDR3 is TGCGCCAGCAGTGACTCTGGCATTATACCCCCGAACACTGAAGCTTTCTTT.

This clonotype was detected only a few times. The chain employs TRBV20-1 and TRBJ2-7; either TRBD1 or TRBD2 may fit D (5 bases each). This CDR3 has 13 residues. V was clipped by 6 bases and J by 3 bases, with 15 bases between them. The germline CDR1 and CDR2 sequences are DFQATT and SNEGSKA (reference sequence). CDR3 bases: TGCAGTGCCATTTCTGGGACCCACTACGAGCAGTACTTC. Translated, it gives CSAISGTHYEQYF.

This clonotype was detected ten times or more. The chain combines TRBV2 with TRBJ2-1, with 16 bases fitting TRBD2. The ends lost 6 bases at V and 1 base at J; junction bases unmatched: 9. This CDR3 spans 19 amino acids. Germline lookup yields CDR1 SNHLY and CDR2 FYNNEI. CDR3: CASRFTGLAGGRSYNEQFF. The CDR3 DNA reads as TGTGCCAGCAGATTCACGGGACTAGCGGGAGGGAGGTCCTACAATGAGCAGTTCTTC.

This clonotype was counted between two and nine times. V and J are TRBV19 and TRBJ1-5; a weak D match, TRBD1 (5 bases). V lost 3 bases, J lost 6 bases, and 12 bases lay in between. CDR3 length equals 14 residues. Germline V gives CDR1 LNHDA, CDR2 SQIVND (reference sequence). The CDR3, as DNA: TGTGCCAGTAGTATTTGGGGGAAAGGTCAGCCCCAGCATTTT. As protein: CASSIWGKGQPQHF.

This clonotype was seen ten or more times. The J gene is TRBJ1-1, the V gene TRBV3-1; no clear D. This CDR3 region has 14 residues. V shed 0 bases and J shed 8 bases, with 13 bases lying between them. The germline V gene encodes CDR1 LGHDT and CDR2 YNNKEL (reference sequence). The CDR3 sequence: CASSQDSLGLEAFF. CDR3 nucleotides: TGTGCCAGCAGCCAAGATTCCTTGGGTCTCGAAGCTTTCTTT. The whole variable domain, filled in from reference TRBV3-1 and TRBJ1-1, reads DTAVSQTPKYLVTQMGNDKSIKCEQNLGHDTMYWYKQDSKKFLKIMFSYNNKELIINETVPNRFSPKSPDKAHLNLHINSLELGDSAVYFCASSQDSLGLEAFFGQGTRLTVV.

The V call is TRBV9, the J call TRBJ2-7, with no clear D. The length of the CDR3 is 14 residues. Per germline, CDR1 SGDLS and CDR2 YYNGEE. V dropped 1 base and J dropped 3 bases, with 11 bases sitting between them. Here the CDR3 reads CASSVTGIGYEQYF. The CDR3 coding sequence is TGTGCCAGCAGCGTAACGGGTATTGGCTACGAGCAGTACTTC. Full variable domain (missing parts from reference TRBV9 and TRBJ2-7): DSGVTQTPKHLITATGQRVTLRCSPRSGDLSVYWYQQSLDQGLQFLIQYYNGEERAKGNILERFSAQQFPDLHSELNLSSLELGDSALYFCASSVTGIGYEQYFGPGTRLTVT.

This sequence joins TRBV27 and TRBJ2-5; D gene ambiguous. The CDR3 consists of 13 residues. V lost 6 bases to trimming and J lost 5 bases, with 13 bases between them. Germline-derived CDR1 and CDR2 are MNHEY and SMNVEV (reference sequence). CDR3 loop: CASRLQIQETQYF. DNA of the CDR3: TGTGCCAGCAGACTCCAAATTCAGGAGACCCAGTACTTC.

Concerning this clonotype itself: Here the CDR3 omits its conserved ending phenylalanine or tryptophan, so a read error is the likely source. The rearrangement links TRBV29-1 to TRBJ2-7; D unresolved. CDR3 size: 12 residues. The germline V and J ends were trimmed by 4 bases and 0 bases, with 7 bases remaining between them. Germline V gene data show CDR1 as SQVTM and CDR2 as ANQGSEA. CDR3 nucleotides: TGCAGCGTTGGAAGCCTCTCCTACGAGCAGTACCTC. As protein: CSVGSLSYEQYL.

This clonotype was found many times. The chain recombines TRBV2 with TRBJ1-5, with D unclear. CDR3 length equals 13 residues. Germline-derived CDR1 and CDR2 are SNHLY and FYNNEI. V was shortened by 11 bases and J by 0 bases, with 11 bases between the two germline ends. The CDR3 here is CAAKTDSNQPQHF. The DNA for the CDR3 is TGTGCCGCCAAGACGGATAGCAATCAGCCCCAGCATTTT. Full variable domain (missing parts from reference TRBV2 and TRBJ1-5): EPEVTQTPSHQVTQMGQEVILRCVPISNHLYFYWYRQILGQKVEFLVSFYNNEISEKSEIFDDQFSVERPDGSNFTLKIRSTKLEDSAMYFCAAKTDSNQPQHFGDGTRLSIL.

With regard to this clonotype: Possible read error: a much larger clone is one base away. The J gene is TRBJ2-1, the V gene TRBV20-1; maybe TRBD2 (6 bases). The length of the CDR3 is 13 residues. The V and J ends lost 5 bases and 1 base respectively, with 9 bases between them. The germline CDR1 and CDR2 sequences are DFQATT and SNEGSKA (reference sequence). CDR3 in DNA: TGCAGTGCTCATAGCGGTTCCTACAATGAGCAGTTCTTC. It codes for CSAHSGSYNEQFF.

This clonotype has ten or more counts. This chain uses TRBV24-1 with TRBJ2-3, with D hard to call. Trimming took off 3 bases at V and 7 bases at J, with 10 bases between the two ends. This CDR3 region has 13 residues. From germline, CDR1 is KGHDR and CDR2 SFDVKD. The CDR3 is CATSDVQANTQYF. The CDR3 DNA sequence: TGTGCCACCAGTGATGTACAAGCAAATACGCAGTATTTT.

This clonotype was counted only a few times. This chain connects TRBV27 to TRBJ1-1; a possible D gene is TRBD1 (5 bases). Germline V CDR1 and CDR2: MNHEY, SMNVEV (reference sequence). The germline V and J ends were trimmed by 5 bases and 0 bases, with 13 bases remaining between them. The CDR3 covers 15 residues. The CDR3 sequence: CASSARAVMNTEAFF. CDR3 DNA sequence: TGTGCCAGCAGTGCCAGGGCTGTCATGAACACTGAAGCTTTCTTT.